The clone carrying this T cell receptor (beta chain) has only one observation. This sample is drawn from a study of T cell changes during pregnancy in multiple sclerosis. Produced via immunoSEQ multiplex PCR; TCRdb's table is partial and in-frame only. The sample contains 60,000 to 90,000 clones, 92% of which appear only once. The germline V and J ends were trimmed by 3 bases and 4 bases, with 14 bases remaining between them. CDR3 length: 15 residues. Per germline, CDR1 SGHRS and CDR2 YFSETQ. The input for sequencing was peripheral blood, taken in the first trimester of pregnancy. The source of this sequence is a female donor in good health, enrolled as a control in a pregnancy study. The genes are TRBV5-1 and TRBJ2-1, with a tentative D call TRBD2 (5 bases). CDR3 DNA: TGCGCCAGCAGCTCTAACCCGGACTCTTACAATGAGCAGTTCTTC. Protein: CASSSNPDSYNEQFF.